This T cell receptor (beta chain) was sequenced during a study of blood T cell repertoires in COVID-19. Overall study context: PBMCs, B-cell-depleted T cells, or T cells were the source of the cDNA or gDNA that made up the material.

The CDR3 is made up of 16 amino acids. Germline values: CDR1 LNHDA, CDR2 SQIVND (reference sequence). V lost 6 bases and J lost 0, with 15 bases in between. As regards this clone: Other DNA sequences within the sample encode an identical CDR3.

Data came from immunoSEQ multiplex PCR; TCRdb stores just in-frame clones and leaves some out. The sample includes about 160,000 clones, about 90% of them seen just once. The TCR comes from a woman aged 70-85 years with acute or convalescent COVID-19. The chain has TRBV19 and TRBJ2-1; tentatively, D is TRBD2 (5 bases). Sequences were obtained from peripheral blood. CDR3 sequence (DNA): TGTGCCAGTAGCGGTGGGCTAGGGAGCTCCTACAATGAGCAGTTCTTC. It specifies CASSGGLGSSYNEQFF.